A selection of T cell receptor beta chains follows, all from one sample in a study of Ad26.COV2.S vaccination and SARS-CoV-2 variants. TCRdb's table, derived via immunoSEQ multiplex PCR, lists solely in-frame clones and lacks some. The table has about 440,000 clones, 80% to 95% seen once. The sequencing used peripheral blood, collected in a trial of Ad26.COV2.S vaccine versus placebo. The source is a person between 18 and 60 years old who received the Ad26.COV2.S COVID-19 vaccine or a placebo. Both conserved end residues are part of each CDR3. A D gene is named only where the DNA matches it firmly. Clone size appears in some rows only: once, few, many, or a class for an expanded clone.

D gene	J gene	V gene	clone size	CDR3 protein	CDR3 DNA
NA	TRBJ1-5	TRBV28	NA	CASSIHRTDKATYQPQHF	TGTGCCAGCAGTATCCACCGGACAGATAAGGCTACCTATCAGCCCCAGCATTTT
TRBD2	TRBJ2-5	TRBV7-6	NA	CASSLQSAGELETQYF	TGTGCCAGCAGCCTCCAATCAGCGGGAGAATTAGAGACCCAGTACTTC
TRBD2	TRBJ2-2	TRBV3-1/TRBV3-2	NA	CASSQAGTSLANTGELFF	TGTGCCAGCAGCCAAGCCGGGACTAGCCTCGCGAACACCGGGGAGCTGTTTTTT
NA	TRBJ2-4	TRBV4-1	NA	CASSQRGPTRAAKNIQYF	TGCGCCAGCAGCCAGAGGGGCCCGACACGGGCGGCCAAAAACATTCAGTACTTC
NA	TRBJ1-6	TRBV24-1	NA	CATSDSSYNSPLHF	TGTGCCACCAGTGATTCTTCTTATAATTCACCCCTCCACTTT
NA	TRBJ2-1	TRBV12-5	NA	CATGQGREQFF	TGTGCCACTGGCCAAGGCAGAGAGCAGTTCTTC
TRBD1	TRBJ2-3	TRBV7-6	NA	CASSLLDRGPDTQYF	TGTGCCAGCAGCTTGCTGGACAGGGGGCCAGATACGCAGTATTTT
TRBD1	TRBJ1-2	TRBV11-2	NA	CASSLGTGGPIYGYTF	TGTGCCAGCAGCTTAGGAACAGGGGGCCCAATCTATGGCTACACCTTC
NA	TRBJ1-5	TRBV18	NA	CASSSGWDQPQHF	TGTGCCAGCTCATCAGGTTGGGATCAGCCCCAGCATTTT
NA	TRBJ2-7	TRBV21-1	NA	CASSPLTGVESSYEQYF	TGTGCCAGCAGCCCCCTCACAGGGGTGGAAAGCTCCTACGAGCAGTACTTC
NA	TRBJ2-2	TRBV11-2	NA	CASSPVKGPNTGELFF	TGTGCCAGCAGCCCAGTGAAAGGGCCTAACACCGGGGAGCTGTTTTTT
TRBD2	TRBJ2-7	TRBV28	NA	CASSIPRREGYEQYF	TGTGCCAGCAGTATCCCTAGAAGGGAGGGATACGAGCAGTACTTC
NA	TRBJ2-2	TRBV6-5	NA	CASTGLVTGELFF	TGTGCCAGCACCGGACTTGTTACCGGGGAGCTGTTTTTT
NA	TRBJ2-4	TRBV7-2	NA	CASSFSWAKNIQYF	TGTGCCAGCAGCTTCAGTTGGGCCAAAAACATTCAGTACTTC
NA	TRBJ2-3	TRBV12-5	NA	CASGLGAGAADTQYF	TGTGCTAGTGGTTTGGGAGCCGGGGCCGCAGATACGCAGTATTTT
NA	TRBJ1-1	TRBV3-1/TRBV3-2	NA	CASSQDSYTEAFF	TGTGCCAGCAGCCAAGACAGTTACACTGAAGCTTTCTTT
NA	TRBJ2-7	TRBV10-2	NA	CASRLAGTAYEQYF	TGCGCCAGCAGGTTAGCGGGGACAGCCTACGAGCAGTACTTC
NA	TRBJ2-3	TRBV28	NA	CASSSFIDTQYF	TGTGCCAGCAGTTCCTTCATCGATACGCAGTATTTT
TRBD2	TRBJ2-3	TRBV28	NA	CASSPRWRGLPSTDTQYF	TGTGCCAGCAGTCCACGATGGCGGGGGTTACCTAGCACAGATACGCAGTATTTT
NA	TRBJ2-1	TRBV9	once	CASSPRATSSSYNEQFF	TGTGCCAGCAGCCCACGAGCTACGTCGAGCTCCTACAATGAGCAGTTCTTC
TRBD2	TRBJ2-3	TRBV7-7	NA	CASSPVGGRADTQYF	TGTGCTAGCAGTCCGGTGGGCGGGAGAGCAGATACGCAGTATTTT
TRBD1	TRBJ1-3	TRBV4-1	NA	CASSQAGQGGSGNTIYF	TGCGCCAGCAGCCAAGCTGGACAGGGGGGCTCTGGAAACACCATATATTTT
TRBD1	TRBJ2-1	TRBV5-4	NA	CASSPGQGEGNEQFF	TGTGCCAGCAGCCCCGGACAGGGAGAAGGTAATGAGCAGTTCTTC
TRBD1	TRBJ2-1	TRBV2	once	CASFRDRMTYNEQFF	TGTGCCAGCTTCAGGGACAGAATGACCTACAATGAGCAGTTCTTC
NA	TRBJ2-3	TRBV19	NA	CASSLRTDSVDRDTQYF	TGTGCCAGTAGCCTTCGGACCGACAGCGTTGATCGGGATACGCAGTATTTT
TRBD1	TRBJ2-7	TRBV28	NA	CASSPDRGNEQYF	TGTGCCAGCAGCCCGGACAGGGGGAACGAGCAGTACTTC
TRBD2	TRBJ2-4	TRBV19	NA	CASSMGGVQNIQYF	TGTGCCAGTAGTATGGGGGGGGTCCAAAACATTCAGTACTTC
TRBD1	TRBJ2-7	TRBV24-1	NA	CATSRQGQYEQYF	TGTGCCACCAGTCGACAGGGGCAATACGAGCAGTACTTC
TRBD2	TRBJ2-2	TRBV14	NA	CASSQGIGLAGGTNTGELFF	TGTGCCAGCAGCCAAGGAATTGGACTAGCGGGAGGAACGAACACCGGGGAGCTGTTTTTT
NA	TRBJ1-5	TRBV19	many	CASSVTGYSNQPQHF	TGTGCCAGTAGTGTAACAGGGTATAGCAATCAGCCCCAGCATTTT
NA	TRBJ2-5	TRBV7-9	few	CASSLTGAGETQYF	TGTGCCAGCAGCTTAACGGGGGCCGGGGAGACCCAGTACTTC
NA	TRBJ2-2	TRBV7-9	NA	CASSLGRRGTGELFF	TGTGCCAGCAGCTTAGGGAGGCGGGGCACCGGGGAGCTGTTTTTT
NA	TRBJ2-3	TRBV24-1	NA	CATSVGAGADTQYF	TGTGCCACCAGTGTGGGGGCAGGCGCAGATACGCAGTATTTT
TRBD1	TRBJ2-3	TRBV4-2	NA	CASSQGPGQGEDTQYF	TGTGCCAGCAGCCAAGGACCGGGACAGGGGGAGGATACGCAGTATTTT
NA	TRBJ2-5	TRBV25-1	NA	CASSESRSQETQYF	TGTGCCAGCAGTGAATCGCGCAGCCAAGAGACCCAGTACTTC
NA	TRBJ2-1	TRBV28	NA	CASSPGGGGRFNEQFF	TGTGCCAGCAGTCCCGGGGGAGGTGGGAGGTTCAATGAGCAGTTCTTC
TRBD1	TRBJ2-7	TRBV18	NA	CASLEQGAVHEQYF	TGTGCCAGCTTGGAACAGGGGGCAGTCCACGAGCAGTACTTC
TRBD1	TRBJ2-1	TRBV28	NA	CASSLWSTGGDEQFF	TGTGCCAGCAGTTTATGGTCGACAGGGGGGGATGAGCAGTTCTTC
NA	TRBJ2-5	TRBV5-1	NA	CASFTVGGQETQYF	TGCGCCAGTTTTACCGTGGGAGGTCAAGAGACCCAGTACTTC
NA	TRBJ1-1	TRBV4-2	NA	CASSQDTRGLTEAFF	TGTGCCAGCAGCCAAGATACGAGGGGCCTCACTGAAGCTTTCTTT
NA	TRBJ1-2	TRBV30	NA	CAWSVGDTRYGYTF	TGTGCCTGGAGTGTAGGTGACACCCGGTATGGCTACACCTTC
TRBD1	TRBJ1-4	TRBV7-9	NA	CASSSPGQGLMEKLFF	TGTGCCAGCAGCTCGCCCGGACAGGGGTTAATGGAAAAACTGTTTTTT
TRBD2	TRBJ2-5	TRBV6-2/TRBV6-3	NA	CASSGTSFVGTQYF	TGTGCCAGCAGTGGGACTAGCTTCGTCGGGACCCAGTACTTC
NA	TRBJ2-3	TRBV7-3	once	CASSRSNEDTQYF	TGTGCCAGCAGCCGATCGAACGAGGATACGCAGTATTTT
NA	TRBJ2-7	TRBV9	few	CASSRGGTSYEQYF	TGTGCCAGCAGCCGGGGCGGGACCTCCTACGAGCAGTACTTC
NA	TRBJ1-5	TRBV4-1	NA	CASSQWEGSQPQHF	TGCGCCAGCAGCCAATGGGAGGGGAGCCAGCCCCAGCATTTT
NA	TRBJ2-1	TRBV13	NA	CASSLGRSSYNEQFF	TGTGCCAGCAGCTTAGGAAGAAGCTCCTACAATGAGCAGTTCTTC
TRBD2	TRBJ2-7	TRBV19	NA	CASSAGAGGDYEQYF	TGTGCCAGTAGTGCGGGAGCGGGAGGGGACTACGAGCAGTACTTC
NA	TRBJ2-1	TRBV5-1	NA	CASSPEGIEQFF	TGCGCCAGCAGCCCGGAGGGAATTGAGCAGTTCTTC
NA	TRBJ1-1	TRBV30	NA	CAWRQGRDTEAFF	TGTGCCTGGAGGCAGGGAAGGGACACTGAAGCTTTCTTT
NA	TRBJ1-2	TRBV24-1	NA	CATSEPDSNYGYTF	TGTGCCACCAGTGAACCGGACAGCAACTATGGCTACACCTTC
TRBD1	TRBJ1-5	TRBV6-2/TRBV6-3	NA	CASSWDSFNQHF	TGTGCCAGCAGTTGGGACAGTTTTAACCAACATTTT
NA	TRBJ2-3	TRBV20-1	NA	CSASLGPQGRTDTQYF	TGCAGTGCTAGTCTAGGGCCCCAGGGCAGGACAGATACGCAGTATTTT
NA	TRBJ2-7	TRBV4-3	NA	CASSQVPGITHEQYF	TGCGCCAGCAGCCAAGTCCCCGGGATTACCCACGAGCAGTACTTC
NA	TRBJ1-4	TRBV6-6	NA	CASSYWQFNEKLFF	TGTGCCAGCAGTTACTGGCAGTTTAATGAAAAACTGTTTTTT
TRBD2	TRBJ2-7	TRBV7-2	NA	CASSLAGGPGEQYF	TGTGCCAGCAGCTTAGCGGGAGGGCCTGGTGAGCAGTACTTC
NA	TRBJ2-5	TRBV7-2	NA	CASSLVSRRETQYF	TGTGCCAGCAGCTTAGTTTCCAGAAGAGAGACCCAGTACTTC
NA	TRBJ2-5	TRBV7-3	NA	CASSLGGSQETQYF	TGTGCCAGCAGCTTGGGGGGCTCACAAGAGACCCAGTACTTC
TRBD2	TRBJ2-1	TRBV6-5	NA	CASSYSRTSGTEQFF	TGTGCCAGCAGTTACTCGAGGACTAGCGGGACGGAGCAGTTCTTC
NA	TRBJ2-1	TRBV28	NA	CASSLRRETTYNEQFF	TGTGCCAGCAGTTTAAGGCGGGAAACTACCTACAATGAGCAGTTCTTC